The 29 T cell receptor beta chains below were found in one sample sequenced in a study of T cell responses to AZD1222 COVID-19 vaccine. The repertoire was sequenced with immunoSEQ multiplex PCR; TCRdb's copy has only in-frame clones and lacks some. Of approximately 110,000 clones listed, around nine tenths are singletons. This material consisted of peripheral blood, taken on day 0 of AZD1222 vaccination. The receptor source for this set is an adult in good health.

CDR3 in DNA: TGTGCCAGCAGTGACCCCGGATTGCCGCAGTATTTT. Translating gives CASSDPGLPQYF. The chain recombines TRBV25-1 with TRBJ2-3; D is uncertain. Germline lookup yields CDR1 MGHDK and CDR2 SYGVNS. Trimming shortened V by 3 bases and J by 10 bases, and 11 bases separated the two germline ends. This CDR3 region has 12 residues.

The V call is TRBV24-1, the J call TRBJ2-3, with TRBD1 matching 7 bases. V shed 4 bases and J 4 bases; nucleotides not matched to a gene: 10. CDR1 and CDR2 (germline): KGHDR, SFDVKD. CDR3 length equals 16 residues. The CDR3 spells CATSDPRTGDPDTQYF. Written as DNA, the CDR3 is TGTGCCACCAGTGACCCCCGGACAGGAGACCCAGATACGCAGTATTTT.

The rearrangement joins TRBV15 to TRBJ2-7; D perhaps matches TRBD1 (6 bases). Germline V gene data show CDR1 as LNHNV and CDR2 as YYDKDF (reference sequence). This CDR3 region has 13 residues. Trimming took off 5 bases at V and 8 bases at J, with 16 bases between the two ends. The CDR3 loop reads CATSPRDMGQQYF. The DNA for the CDR3 is TGTGCCACCAGCCCCCGGGACATGGGGCAGCAGTACTTC.

CDR3 amino acids: CASSSTGIYNEQFF. The CDR3 bases are TGTGCCAGCAGCTCAACAGGTATTTACAATGAGCAGTTCTTC. The gene calls are TRBV5-6 and TRBJ2-1, with TRBD1 as a possible D gene (5 bases). Germline V gives CDR1 SGHDT, CDR2 YYEEEE. This CDR3 has 14 residues. V lost 3 bases, J lost 4 bases, and 11 bases lay in between.

The chain joins TRBV5-6 to TRBJ2-3; D is perhaps TRBD1 (6 bases). The germline gives CDR1 SGHDT, CDR2 YYEEEE. Trimming cost V 0 bases and J 1 base, with 15 bases left between them. CDR3 length: 17 residues. DNA of the CDR3: TGTGCCAGCAGCTTGGCCGAAACAGGGTGGGGCACAGATACGCAGTATTTT. Its protein is CASSLAETGWGTDTQYF.

The chain joins TRBV3-1 (or the pseudogene TRBV3-2) to TRBJ2-3, with TRBD1 identical over 8 bases. The V gene's germline CDR1 is LGHDT and CDR2 YNNKEL (reference sequence). V lost 1 base, J lost 8 bases, and 11 bases stayed unmatched. This CDR3 has 16 residues. The CDR3 sequence: CASSQGSGGAGSTQYF. DNA of the CDR3: TGTGCCAGCAGCCAAGGATCAGGGGGCGCAGGAAGTACGCAGTATTTT.

This rearrangement joins TRBV18 to TRBJ1-2; no definite D call. Trimming shortened V by 0 bases and J by 4 bases, and 9 bases separated the two germline ends. The germline gives CDR1 KGHSH, CDR2 LQKENI. The CDR3 spans 14 residues. Written as DNA, the CDR3 is TGTGCCAGCTCACCACCGCAGGCGCCCTATGGCTACACCTTC. It codes for CASSPPQAPYGYTF. The variable domain in full, with the rest retrieved from reference TRBV18 and TRBJ1-2, is NAGVMQNPRHLVRRRGQEARLRCSPMKGHSHVYWYRQLPEEGLKFMVYLQKENIIDESGMPKERFSAEFPKEGPSILRIQQVVRGDSAAYFCASSPPQAPYGYTFGSGTRLTVV.

This sequence joins TRBV5-6 and TRBJ1-4, with D unclear. This CDR3 contains 15 residues. V lost 0 bases to trimming and J lost 5 bases, with 11 bases between them. CDR1 and CDR2 (germline): SGHDT, YYEEEE. DNA of the CDR3: TGTGCCAGCAGCTTGGCTGGGCGACGAAATGAAAAACTGTTTTTT. As protein: CASSLAGRRNEKLFF.

This clone was detected only once. The V gene is TRBV10-2, the J gene TRBJ1-1; perhaps TRBD1 as D (5 bases). V was clipped by 3 bases and J by 1 base, with 9 bases between them. From germline, CDR1 is WSHSY and CDR2 SAAADI. The CDR3 loop spans 14 amino acids. CDR3 bases: TGCGCCAGCAGTGATCGACAGAAGAACACTGAAGCTTTCTTT. Residues: CASSDRQKNTEAFF.

The chain is built from TRBV30 and TRBJ1-1, with a tentative D call TRBD1 (6 bases). V lost 1 base to trimming and J lost 11 bases, with 14 bases between them. Germline lookup yields CDR1 GTSNPN and CDR2 SVGIG (reference sequence). The CDR3 covers 12 residues. DNA of the CDR3: TGTGCCTGGAGTGGGGGGGCGCGGGTCGCTTTCTTT. It yields the protein CAWSGGARVAFF.

The chain carries TRBV5-5 and TRBJ2-7; 12 positions match TRBD2. CDR1 and CDR2 (germline): SGHKS, YYEKEE (reference sequence). The CDR3 length is 15 residues. V was clipped by 4 bases and J by 7 bases; unmatched bases: 9. CDR3 DNA sequence: TGTGCCAGCAGCCGGACTAGCGGGAATTCCTGGGAGCAGTACTTC. Translated: CASSRTSGNSWEQYF.

The genes are TRBV9 and TRBJ2-7; either TRBD1 or TRBD2 may fit D (6 bases each). Trimming took off 0 bases at V and 4 bases at J, with 11 bases between the two ends. Germline V gene sequence: CDR1 SGDLS, CDR2 YYNGEE. This CDR3 is built from 14 residues. CDR3 amino acids: CASSVAGAGYEQYF. The CDR3 bases are TGTGCCAGCAGCGTAGCGGGGGCCGGGTACGAGCAGTACTTC.

This clone has just one count. The chain is built from TRBV19 and TRBJ1-1; unclear D gene. V was cut by 3 bases and J by 2 bases, with 7 bases left in between. Germline V gene sequence: CDR1 LNHDA, CDR2 SQIVND (reference sequence). The CDR3 totals 13 residues. The CDR3 protein is CASSMLGNTEAFF. As DNA, the CDR3 is TGTGCCAGTAGTATGTTGGGAAACACTGAAGCTTTCTTT.

The rearrangement links TRBV2 to TRBJ2-3; 9 positions agree with TRBD2. This CDR3 has 13 residues. V dropped 6 bases and J dropped 5; count of bases not matched to a gene: 3. The germline V gene has CDR1 SNHLY and CDR2 FYNNEI. The CDR3 sequence: CASRAGGQDTQYF. CDR3 nucleotides: TGTGCCAGCAGGGCGGGGGGGCAAGATACGCAGTATTTT.

This clone turned up a few times. V and J are TRBV25-1 and TRBJ1-2; D is ambiguous. CDR1 is MGHDK, CDR2 SYGVNS, per germline. CDR3 size: 12 residues. Deletions cut 4 bases from V and 7 bases from J, with 10 bases between. The CDR3 bases are TGTGCCAGCAGTGCGGCGCGGGTTGGCTACACCTTC. This encodes CASSAARVGYTF.

The V and J genes are TRBV29-1 and TRBJ1-1; D not resolved. The CDR3 has 11 residues. The germline gives CDR1 SQVTM, CDR2 ANQGSEA. V gave up 3 bases and J gave up 0 bases, with 2 bases separating them. CDR3 nucleotides: TGCAGCGTTGAGTTGAACACTGAAGCTTTCTTT. Its translation: CSVELNTEAFF.

The rearrangement uses TRBV11-2 and TRBJ2-7; no clear D. Trimming shortened V by 6 bases and J by 3 bases, and 18 bases separated the two germline ends. CDR1 is SGHAT, CDR2 FQNNGV, per germline. This CDR3 is 15 amino acids long. CDR3 DNA sequence: TGTGCCAGCAGAAAACTCGGCCCGGCCAACTACGAGCAGTACTTC. Residues: CASRKLGPANYEQYF.

The sample holds one count of this clone. The rearrangement joins TRBV6-1 to TRBJ1-1; D is ambiguous. V was clipped by 2 bases and J by 3 bases, with 7 bases between them. Germline assignment: CDR1 MNHNS and CDR2 SASEGT. CDR3 length: 13 residues. The CDR3 region has the DNA TGTGCCAGCAGTGAATCTGGCTACACTGAAGCTTTCTTT. This translates into CASSESGYTEAFF.

The V and J genes are TRBV5-1 and TRBJ1-2; unclear D gene. The CDR3 spans 14 residues. Germline CDR1 and CDR2: SGHRS and YFSETQ. Trimming left V 0 bases short and J 4 bases short, with 10 bases between. In DNA, the CDR3 is TGCGCCAGCAGCTTGGCGGATTTAAGCTATGGCTACACCTTC. The encoded protein is CASSLADLSYGYTF.

This clone has just one count. The rearrangement links TRBV27 to TRBJ2-3; 10 nucleotides align to TRBD2. J gave up 8 bases and V 4 bases, and 6 bases lay outside the gene matches. The CDR3 runs to 14 residues. Germline V CDR1 and CDR2: MNHEY, SMNVEV (reference sequence). The CDR3: CASSSPGLARTQYF. Written as DNA, the CDR3 is TGTGCCAGCAGTTCCCCGGGACTAGCGCGTACGCAGTATTTT.

The gene calls are TRBV27 and TRBJ1-2; TRBD1 agrees at 7 bases. Per the germline V gene, CDR1 is MNHEY and CDR2 is SMNVEV (reference sequence). J was trimmed by 6 bases and V by 3 bases; bases with no gene match: 13. The CDR3 runs to 16 residues. This chain's CDR3 is CASSFAARGRNHGYTF. CDR3 bases: TGTGCCAGCAGTTTTGCGGCCAGGGGGAGGAATCATGGCTACACCTTC.

The chain uses TRBV7-9 and TRBJ2-7, with 7 bases lining up with TRBD1. The germline V gene has CDR1 SEHNR and CDR2 FQNEAQ (reference sequence). This CDR3 comprises 15 residues. The trim removed 2 bases at V and 4 bases at J, leaving 8 bases unmatched. The chain's CDR3 is CASSLRGQQDYEQYF. In nucleotides, the CDR3 is TGTGCCAGCAGCTTAAGGGGACAGCAAGATTACGAGCAGTACTTC.

In this sample, this clone turned up once. This chain joins TRBV6-6 and TRBJ2-7; D is ambiguous. CDR3 size: 14 residues. Germline-derived CDR1 and CDR2 are MNHNY and SVGAGI (reference sequence). Deletions cut 4 bases from V and 3 bases from J, with 13 bases between. The DNA of the CDR3 is TGTGCCAGCAGTTCGGTCCCCTGGGGCTACGAGCAGTACTTC. Translation: CASSSVPWGYEQYF.

The chain uses TRBV4-1 and TRBJ2-1, with TRBD1 identical over 9 bases. Germline V gene sequence: CDR1 MGHRA, CDR2 YSYEKL. This CDR3 comprises 17 residues. J was trimmed by 0 bases and V by 2 bases; bases with no gene match: 5. The CDR3 sequence: CASSQPDRGSSYNEQFF. The CDR3 region has the DNA TGCGCCAGCAGCCAACCTGACAGGGGGAGCTCCTACAATGAGCAGTTCTTC.

V usage is TRBV25-1 and J usage is TRBJ1-2; D remains unclear. Germline V lookup: CDR1 MGHDK, CDR2 SYGVNS. There are 12 residues in the CDR3. Deletions cut 4 bases from V and 6 bases from J, with 9 bases between. The chain's CDR3 is CASSAVRDGYTF. The CDR3 nucleotides are TGTGCCAGCAGTGCCGTGCGGGATGGCTACACCTTC.

J is TRBJ2-2 and V is TRBV5-1, with 9 bases aligning to TRBD2. This CDR3 comprises 15 residues. Trimming took 5 bases from V and 6 from J; bases not matched to a gene: 8. Germline lookup yields CDR1 SGHRS and CDR2 YFSETQ. DNA for the CDR3: TGCGCCAGCAGACCAATAGCGGGGGCGGCCGGGGAGCTGTTTTTT. Its protein product is CASRPIAGAAGELFF.

A remark on this clone: At one boundary the junction diverges from the germline segment, which might be a read error. The chain joins TRBV6-5 to TRBJ2-5; D not certain. The CDR3 has 14 residues. Germline V lookup: CDR1 MNHEY, CDR2 SVGAGI. Here the CDR3 DNA reads TGTGCCAGCAGCCGGGCAGTGGAGCAAGAGACTCAGTACTTC. This gives the protein CASSRAVEQETQYF.

The table lists this clone with a count of one. The J gene is TRBJ1-2, the V gene TRBV5-5; possibly TRBD1 for D (6 bases). This CDR3 is built from 15 residues. Between the trimmed V and J ends, which lost 6 bases and 4 bases, there was a span of 19 bases. Germline loops: CDR1 SGHKS, CDR2 YYEKEE (reference sequence). CDR3 sequence (DNA): TGTGCCAGCAACCCGGGGGCAGTGGGGAGCTATGGCTACACCTTC. Encoded protein: CASNPGAVGSYGYTF.

The chain is built from TRBV14 and TRBJ1-2; perhaps TRBD1 as D (5 bases). This CDR3 is built from 15 residues. Germline V lookup: CDR1 SGHDN, CDR2 FVKESK. V shed 3 bases and J shed 8 bases, with 19 bases lying between them. The chain's CDR3 is CASSHAIGAARGYTF. DNA for the CDR3: TGTGCCAGCAGCCACGCTATCGGGGCAGCTCGGGGCTACACCTTC.